This T cell receptor (beta chain) emerged from a study of cytomegalovirus exposure and HLA in healthy donors. The study, taken as a whole, reports: Presence/absence analysis assumed near-uniform sequencing depth across donors. A few chains linked to CMV were shown in vitro to be specific for CMV antigens. Later on, an analysis tied under 20,000 TCR beta sequences to HLA alleles at 0.05 false discovery rate.

The primer mix had 60 Vbeta and 13 Jbeta primers. Here immunoSEQ multiplex PCR was the method, and the copy in TCRdb shows in-frame clones only, minus some. The sample lists 160,000 or so clones, more than 65% occurring once. Comments on this clone: Its antigen is still unknown.

CDR1 and CDR2 from the germline V gene are SGHAT and FQNNGV. V trimming: 5 bases; J trimming: 0 bases; junction bases outside the gene matches: 10. This CDR3 is 18 amino acids long. J is TRBJ2-6 and V is TRBV11-2, with TRBD1 matching over 7 bases. Sequenced: PBMCs. The receptor's source is a woman aged 50 to 60 in good health and CMV-seronegative. The CDR3 reads CASSPLQGPHSGANVLTF. The CDR3 coding sequence is TGTGCCAGCAGCCCGTTACAGGGGCCTCACTCTGGGGCCAACGTCCTGACTTTC.